This entry describes one TCR beta chain. The antigen is unknown. Stated time point: week 23, last vaccination. A 20-mer mutant IDH1 peptide at 300 ug was injected subcutaneously with topical imiquimod. The sample belongs to a study of a mutant IDH1 vaccine in newly diagnosed glioma. In the study overall: Previous care, which was radiotherapy, temozolomide, or both, most often involved both.

The CDR3 runs to 12 residues. V was clipped by 5 bases and J by 13 bases, with 12 bases between them. Per germline, CDR1 MNHEY and CDR2 SMNVEV (reference sequence). Some clones are missing from TCRdb's copy, which holds only in-frame ones; the method was immunoSEQ multiplex PCR. The table shows 50,000 to 70,000 clones, with about 81% occurring only once. The sequences come from PBMCs, collected from a glioma patient whose treatment included an IDH1 peptide vaccine. The gene calls are TRBV27 and TRBJ1-6, with a weak D call TRBD1 (6 bases). This TCR was sampled from a woman in her thirties or forties with glioma. Some clones in this sample may be carry-over from other donors' samples. The CDR3 loop reads CASSTGPQPLHF. The CDR3 DNA reads as TGTGCCAGCAGTACAGGGCCCCAGCCCCTCCACTTT.